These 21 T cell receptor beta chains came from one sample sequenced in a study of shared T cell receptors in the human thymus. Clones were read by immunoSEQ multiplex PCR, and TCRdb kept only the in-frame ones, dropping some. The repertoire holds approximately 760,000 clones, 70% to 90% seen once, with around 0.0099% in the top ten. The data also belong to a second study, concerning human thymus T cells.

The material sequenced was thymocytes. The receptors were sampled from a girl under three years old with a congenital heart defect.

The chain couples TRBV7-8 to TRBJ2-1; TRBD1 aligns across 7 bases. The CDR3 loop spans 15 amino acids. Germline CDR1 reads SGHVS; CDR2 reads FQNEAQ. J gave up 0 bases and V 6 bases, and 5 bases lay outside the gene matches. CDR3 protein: CASSGGQYSYNEQFF. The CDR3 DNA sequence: TGTGCCAGCAGTGGGGGACAGTACTCCTACAATGAGCAGTTCTTC. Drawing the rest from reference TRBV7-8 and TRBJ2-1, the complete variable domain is GAGVSQSPRYKVAKRGQDVALRCDPISGHVSLFWYQQALGQGPEFLTYFQNEAQLDKSGLPSDRFFAERPEGSVSTLKIQRTQQEDSAVYLCASSGGQYSYNEQFFGPGTRLTVL.

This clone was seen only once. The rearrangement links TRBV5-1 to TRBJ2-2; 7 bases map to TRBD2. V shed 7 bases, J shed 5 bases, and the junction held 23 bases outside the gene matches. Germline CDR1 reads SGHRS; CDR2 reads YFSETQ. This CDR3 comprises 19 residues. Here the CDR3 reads CASSKWDRSRGVETGELFF. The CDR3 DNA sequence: TGCGCCAGCTCCAAATGGGACCGCTCTCGGGGGGTGGAAACCGGGGAGCTGTTTTTT.

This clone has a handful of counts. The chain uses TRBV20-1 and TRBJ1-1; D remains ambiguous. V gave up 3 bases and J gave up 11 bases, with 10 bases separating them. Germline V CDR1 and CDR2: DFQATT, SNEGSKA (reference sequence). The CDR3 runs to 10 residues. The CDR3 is CSARRHEAFF. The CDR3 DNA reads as TGCAGTGCTAGGAGACATGAGGCTTTCTTT.

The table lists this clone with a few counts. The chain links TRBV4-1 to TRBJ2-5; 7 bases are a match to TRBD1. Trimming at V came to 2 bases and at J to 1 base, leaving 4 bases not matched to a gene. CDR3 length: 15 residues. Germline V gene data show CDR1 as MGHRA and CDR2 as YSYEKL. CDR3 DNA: TGCGCCAGCAGCCAACCGGGACAGACCCAAGAGACCCAGTACTTC. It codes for CASSQPGQTQETQYF.

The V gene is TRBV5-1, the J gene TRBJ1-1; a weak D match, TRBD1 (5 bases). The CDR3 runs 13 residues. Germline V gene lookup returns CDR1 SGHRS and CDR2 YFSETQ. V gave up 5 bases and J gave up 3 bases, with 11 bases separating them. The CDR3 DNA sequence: TGCGCCAGCAGGACAGCAGGGTACACTGAAGCTTTCTTT. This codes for CASRTAGYTEAFF.

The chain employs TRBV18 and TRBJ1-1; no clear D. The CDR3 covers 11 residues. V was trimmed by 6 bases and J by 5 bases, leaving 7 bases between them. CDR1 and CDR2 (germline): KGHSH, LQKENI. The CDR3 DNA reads TGTGCCAGCTCCCCAGAGACTGAAGCTTTCTTT. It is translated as CASSPETEAFF.

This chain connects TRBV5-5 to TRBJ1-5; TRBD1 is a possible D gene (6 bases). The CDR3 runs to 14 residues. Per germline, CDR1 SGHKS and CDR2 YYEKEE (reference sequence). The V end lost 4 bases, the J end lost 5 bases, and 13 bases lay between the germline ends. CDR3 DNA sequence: TGTGCCAGCAGCGCTTTCCAGGGGCATCAGCCCCAGCATTTT. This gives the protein CASSAFQGHQPQHF.

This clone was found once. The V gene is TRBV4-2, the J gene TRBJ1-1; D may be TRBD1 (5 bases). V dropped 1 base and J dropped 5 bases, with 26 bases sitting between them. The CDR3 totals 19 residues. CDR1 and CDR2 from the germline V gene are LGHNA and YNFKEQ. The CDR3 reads CASSQGYWGGLGMLTEAFF. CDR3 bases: TGTGCCAGCAGCCAAGGGTATTGGGGGGGATTGGGCATGCTTACTGAAGCTTTCTTT.

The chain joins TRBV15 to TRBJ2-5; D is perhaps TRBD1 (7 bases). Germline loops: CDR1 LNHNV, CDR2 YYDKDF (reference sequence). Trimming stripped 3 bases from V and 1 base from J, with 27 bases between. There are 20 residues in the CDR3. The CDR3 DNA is TGTGCCACCAGCAGGCCATCTCCCGGGACAGTCGGGGGCCTCCAAGAGACCCAGTACTTC. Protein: CATSRPSPGTVGGLQETQYF. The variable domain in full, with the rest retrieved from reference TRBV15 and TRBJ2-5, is DAMVIQNPRYQVTQFGKPVTLSCSQTLNHNVMYWYQQKSSQAPKLLFHYYDKDFNNEADTPDNFQSRRPNTSFCFLDIRSPGLGDTAMYLCATSRPSPGTVGGLQETQYFGPGTRLLVL.

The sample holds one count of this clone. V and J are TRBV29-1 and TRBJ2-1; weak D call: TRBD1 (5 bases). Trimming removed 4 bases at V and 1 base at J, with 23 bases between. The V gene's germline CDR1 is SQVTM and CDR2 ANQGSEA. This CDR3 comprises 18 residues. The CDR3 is CSVAPFRVWLWSYNEQFF. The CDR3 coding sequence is TGCAGCGTTGCTCCCTTCAGGGTTTGGTTATGGTCCTACAATGAGCAGTTCTTC.

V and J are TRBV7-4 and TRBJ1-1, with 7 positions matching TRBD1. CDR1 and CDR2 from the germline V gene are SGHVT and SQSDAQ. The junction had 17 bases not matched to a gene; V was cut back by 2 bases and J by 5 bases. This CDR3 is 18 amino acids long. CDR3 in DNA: TGTGCCAGCAGCTTAAATTGGATGGGGCAGGGGGGAGAGACTGAAGCTTTCTTT. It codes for CASSLNWMGQGGETEAFF.

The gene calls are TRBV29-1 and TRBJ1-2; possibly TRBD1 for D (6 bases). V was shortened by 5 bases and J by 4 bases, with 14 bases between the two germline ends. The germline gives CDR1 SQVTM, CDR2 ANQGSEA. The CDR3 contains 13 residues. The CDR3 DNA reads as TGCAGCGTTAGGTACCAGGGGAGCTATGGCTACACCTTC. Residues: CSVRYQGSYGYTF.

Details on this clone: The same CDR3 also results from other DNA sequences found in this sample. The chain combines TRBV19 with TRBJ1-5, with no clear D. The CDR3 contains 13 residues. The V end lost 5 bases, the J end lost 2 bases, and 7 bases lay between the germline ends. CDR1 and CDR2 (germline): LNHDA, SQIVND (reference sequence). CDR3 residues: CASSPQGNQPQHF. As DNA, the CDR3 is TGTGCCAGTAGTCCGCAGGGCAATCAGCCCCAGCATTTT.

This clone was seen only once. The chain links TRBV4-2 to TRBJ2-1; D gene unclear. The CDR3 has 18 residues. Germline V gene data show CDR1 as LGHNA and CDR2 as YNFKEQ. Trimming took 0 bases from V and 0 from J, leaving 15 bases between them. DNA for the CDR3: TGTGCCAGCAGCCAAGAAACGTCAGCGAGGATCTCCTACAATGAGCAGTTCTTC. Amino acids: CASSQETSARISYNEQFF.

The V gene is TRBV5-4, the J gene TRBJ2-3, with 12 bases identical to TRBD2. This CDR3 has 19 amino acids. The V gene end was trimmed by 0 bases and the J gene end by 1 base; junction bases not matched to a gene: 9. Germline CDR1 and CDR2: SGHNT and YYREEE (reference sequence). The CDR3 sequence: CASSLGLAGVTSRTDTQYF. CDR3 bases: TGTGCCAGCAGCTTGGGACTAGCGGGAGTTACCAGCCGCACAGATACGCAGTATTTT. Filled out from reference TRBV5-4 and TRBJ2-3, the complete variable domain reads ETGVTQSPTHLIKTRGQQVTLRCSSQSGHNTVSWYQQALGQGPQFIFQYYREEENGRGNFPPRFSGLQFPNYSSELNVNALELDDSALYLCASSLGLAGVTSRTDTQYFGPGTRLTVL.

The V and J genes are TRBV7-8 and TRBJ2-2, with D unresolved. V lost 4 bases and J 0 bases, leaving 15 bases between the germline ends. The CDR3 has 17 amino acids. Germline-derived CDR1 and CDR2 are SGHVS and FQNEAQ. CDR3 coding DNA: TGTGCCAGCAGCTCAGTACCAGGAATCGCGAACACCGGGGAGCTGTTTTTT. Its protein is CASSSVPGIANTGELFF.

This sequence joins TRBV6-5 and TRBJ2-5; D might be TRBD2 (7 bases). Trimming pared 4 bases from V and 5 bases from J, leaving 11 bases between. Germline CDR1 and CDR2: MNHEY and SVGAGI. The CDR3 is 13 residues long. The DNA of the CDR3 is TGTGCCAGCAGTTTCGGGGGGCGGGAGACCCAGTACTTC. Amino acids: CASSFGGRETQYF.

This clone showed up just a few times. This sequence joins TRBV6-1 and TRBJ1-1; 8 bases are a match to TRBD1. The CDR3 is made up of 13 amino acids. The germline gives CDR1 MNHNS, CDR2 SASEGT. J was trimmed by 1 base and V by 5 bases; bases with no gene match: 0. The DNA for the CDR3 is TGTGCCAGCAGTACAGGGGGGAACACTGAAGCTTTCTTT. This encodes CASSTGGNTEAFF.

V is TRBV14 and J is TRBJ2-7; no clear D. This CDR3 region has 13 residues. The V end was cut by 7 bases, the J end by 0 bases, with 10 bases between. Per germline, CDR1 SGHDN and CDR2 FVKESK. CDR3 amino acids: CASTLTGSYEQYF. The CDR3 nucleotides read TGTGCCAGCACCCTGACGGGCTCCTACGAGCAGTACTTC.

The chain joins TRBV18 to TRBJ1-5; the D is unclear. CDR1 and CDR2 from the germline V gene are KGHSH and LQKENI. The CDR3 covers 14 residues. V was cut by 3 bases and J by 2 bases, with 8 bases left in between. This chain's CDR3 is CASSPLEGNQPQHF. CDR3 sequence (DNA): TGTGCCAGCTCACCTTTAGAGGGCAATCAGCCCCAGCATTTT.

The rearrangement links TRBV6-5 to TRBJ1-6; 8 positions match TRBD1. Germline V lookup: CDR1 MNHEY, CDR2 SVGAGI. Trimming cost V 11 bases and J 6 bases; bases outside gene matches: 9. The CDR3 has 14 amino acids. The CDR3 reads CAGSTTGGNSPLHF. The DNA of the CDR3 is TGTGCCGGATCAACTACAGGGGGTAATTCACCCCTCCACTTT.